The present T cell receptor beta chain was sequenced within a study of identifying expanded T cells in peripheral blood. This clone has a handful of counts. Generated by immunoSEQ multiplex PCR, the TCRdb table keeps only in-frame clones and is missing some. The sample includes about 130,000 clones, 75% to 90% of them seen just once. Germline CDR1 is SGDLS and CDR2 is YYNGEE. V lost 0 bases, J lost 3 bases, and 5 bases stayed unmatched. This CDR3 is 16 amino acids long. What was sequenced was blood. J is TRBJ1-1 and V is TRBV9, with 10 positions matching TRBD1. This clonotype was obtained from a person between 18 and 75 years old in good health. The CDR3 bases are TGTGCCAGCAGCGTAGGCGGGACAGGGGTCTACACTGAAGCTTTCTTT. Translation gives CASSVGGTGVYTEAFF.